This TCR beta chain stems from a study of OX40 agonist ivuxolimab in advanced cancers. Study summary: Dose-escalation patients had hepatocellular carcinoma, melanoma, renal cell or head and neck cancer. Among those treated, three patients had partial responses, one with hepatocellular carcinoma and two with cutaneous melanoma.

The protocol was immunoSEQ multiplex PCR, while the TCRdb copy is restricted to in-frame clones and leaves out a portion. The table lists under 60,000 clones, 75% to 90% of them singletons. Trimming cost V 5 bases and J 7 bases, with 15 bases left between them. The germline V gene encodes CDR1 SGHTA and CDR2 FQGTGA. The CDR3 spans 15 residues. The gene calls are TRBV7-3 and TRBJ1-6, with a weak D call TRBD1 (6 bases). The receptor was isolated from an adult with an advanced solid tumor such as melanoma, head and neck, liver or kidney cancer. The sample consisted of CD4+ or CD8+ T cells sorted from blood, taken in a trial of the OX40 agonist ivuxolimab. The CDR3 here is CASSPEGGRNSPLHF. The CDR3 nucleotides read TGTGCCAGCAGCCCAGAGGGGGGACGGAATTCACCCCTCCACTTT.